These 26 T cell receptor beta chains were sequenced from one sample in a study of monozygotic twins with inflammatory bowel disease. TCRdb reprocessed the 5' RACE reads; each CDR3 protein has one entry and no DNA is given. The sample has roughly 200,000 distinct CDR3 sequences. The specimen was blood. All receptors come from a human donor with ulcerative colitis or Crohn's disease, or a healthy co-twin of an affected twin (not recorded which).

CDR3 region: CASSPRAGTTDTQYF. This rearrangement joins TRBV7-8 to TRBJ2-3; TCRdb picks TRBD2, but there is no DNA to check that call. Germline values: CDR1 SGHVS, CDR2 FQNEAQ. The CDR3 runs 15 residues.

The J gene is TRBJ2-1, the V gene TRBV20-1; without DNA, the TCRdb call of TRBD1 cannot be checked. This CDR3 comprises 16 residues. CDR1 and CDR2 (germline): DFQATT, SNEGSKA (reference sequence). The CDR3 loop is CSAREPRGGSYNEQFF.

The chain uses TRBV12-3 or TRBV12-4 and TRBJ2-1; the D gene TCRdb calls, TRBD2, cannot be checked with no DNA. This CDR3 comprises 15 residues. CDR3 sequence: CPSSTGTSGVSEQFF.

The J gene is TRBJ2-7, the V gene TRBV28; TCRdb selects TRBD1, and the lack of DNA leaves this call unchecked. The germline V gene encodes CDR1 MDHEN and CDR2 SYDVKM. This CDR3 is 14 amino acids long. The chain's CDR3 is CASINAGRGYEQYF.

The J gene is TRBJ2-1, the V gene TRBV4-3; TCRdb returns TRBD1, unconfirmable since there is no DNA. CDR1 and CDR2 from the germline V gene are LGHNA and YSLEER. CDR3 length equals 13 residues. This CDR3 reads CASSRAGANEQFF.

This chain uses TRBV5-1 with TRBJ2-1; TCRdb indicates TRBD2, and absent DNA this call remains unverified. The CDR3 has 13 residues. From germline, CDR1 is SGHRS and CDR2 YFSETQ. This CDR3 is CASSRTSGTEQFF.

The V and J genes are TRBV20-1 and TRBJ2-3; TCRdb indicates TRBD2, and absent DNA this call remains unverified. The CDR3 is made up of 16 amino acids. Germline V gene lookup returns CDR1 DFQATT and CDR2 SNEGSKA (reference sequence). The CDR3 reads CSAILLALESTDTQYF.

The CDR3: CASNIGILNTEAFF. The chain carries TRBV2 and TRBJ1-1. Germline CDR1 and CDR2: SNHLY and FYNNEI. The CDR3 totals 14 residues.

The chain combines TRBV7-9 with TRBJ2-3; the D gene TCRdb calls, TRBD2, cannot be checked with no DNA. CDR1 and CDR2 from the germline V gene are SEHNR and FQNEAQ (reference sequence). CDR3 length equals 15 residues. Here the CDR3 reads CASSFLAGGKDTQYF.

This chain uses TRBV5-5 with TRBJ2-3; TCRdb designates TRBD2, a call that cannot be tested without DNA. From germline, CDR1 is SGHKS and CDR2 YYEKEE (reference sequence). The CDR3 has 15 amino acids. CDR3 residues: CASTRTSGITDTQYF.

This chain joins TRBV6-5 and TRBJ2-3; no DNA is available, so the TRBD1 call from TCRdb remains unchecked. The germline V gene has CDR1 MNHEY and CDR2 SVGAGI. This CDR3 spans 15 amino acids. The chain's CDR3 is CASSSQGLYQDTQYF.

This chain uses TRBV5-1 with TRBJ2-1; the TRBD2 assignment by TCRdb is unverifiable without DNA. Germline V lookup: CDR1 SGHRS, CDR2 YFSETQ. There are 16 residues in the CDR3. The CDR3 sequence is CASSSTGSGAYNEQFF.

The chain has TRBV12-3 or TRBV12-4 and TRBJ2-7; the TCRdb call, TRBD1, lacks DNA for checking. CDR3 length equals 12 residues. CDR3 in amino acids: CASSPGDPGQYF.

The V call is TRBV5-1, the J call TRBJ2-1; the TCRdb call, TRBD2, lacks DNA for checking. This CDR3 contains 14 residues. Germline V gene data show CDR1 as SGHRS and CDR2 as YFSETQ. This CDR3 is CASSITSGDWLQFF. The whole variable domain, remainder taken from reference TRBV5-1 and TRBJ2-1, is KAGVTQTPRYLIKTRGQQVTLSCSPISGHRSVSWYQQTPGQGLQFLFEYFSETQRNKGNFPGRFSGRQFSNSRSEMNVSTLELGDSALYLCASSITSGDWLQFFGPGTRLTVL.

The rearrangement joins TRBV5-1 to TRBJ2-7; TCRdb's D call of TRBD1 is untestable without DNA. In germline, CDR1 is SGHRS, CDR2 YFSETQ. This CDR3 is 15 amino acids long. CDR3 in amino acids: CASSVGGGTTYEQYF.

This chain joins TRBV29-1 and TRBJ2-7; as DNA is missing, the TRBD1 call by TCRdb cannot be tested. CDR3 length: 13 amino acids. Germline V gene data show CDR1 as SQVTM and CDR2 as ANQGSEA. The CDR3 sequence: CSVDGGFSREQYF.

The chain couples TRBV7-9 to TRBJ2-3. CDR3 size: 14 residues. Germline loops: CDR1 SEHNR, CDR2 FQNEAQ (reference sequence). This CDR3 is CASSRPTGENTQYF. The variable domain in full, with the rest retrieved from reference TRBV7-9 and TRBJ2-3, is DTGVSQNPRHKITKRGQNVTFRCDPISEHNRLYWYRQTLGQGPEFLTYFQNEAQLEKSRLLSDRFSAERPKGSFSTLEIQRTEQGDSAMYLCASSRPTGENTQYFGPGTRLTVL.

The rearrangement uses TRBV7-2 and TRBJ2-1; the D gene TCRdb calls, TRBD2, cannot be checked with no DNA. Germline CDR1 reads SGHTA; CDR2 reads FQGNSA. The CDR3 is made up of 15 amino acids. CDR3 sequence reads: CASSFVPGPTAEQFF. Together with reference TRBV7-2 and TRBJ2-1, the CDR3 gives the full variable domain: GAGVSQSPSNKVTEKGKDVELRCDPISGHTALYWYRQSLGQGLEFLIYFQGNSAPDKSGLPSDRFSAERTGGSVSTLTIQRTQQEDSAVYLCASSFVPGPTAEQFFGPGTRLTVL.

The chain combines TRBV5-4 with TRBJ1-3. Germline V gene lookup returns CDR1 SGHNT and CDR2 YYREEE (reference sequence). The CDR3 runs to 15 residues. This CDR3 is CASSAGNRLGNTIYF.

V and J are TRBV7-6 and TRBJ2-1; TCRdb reports TRBD2, a call that lacks DNA to check it against. The CDR3 is made up of 17 amino acids. Germline V gene data show CDR1 as SGHVS and CDR2 as FNYEAQ. The CDR3 loop reads CASSSLIPGLAPHEQFF.

The chain has TRBV7-9 and TRBJ1-2; without DNA, the TCRdb call of TRBD1 cannot be checked. The CDR3 covers 13 residues. The germline V gene encodes CDR1 SEHNR and CDR2 FQNEAQ (reference sequence). This chain's CDR3 is CASTKGADYGYTF.

J is TRBJ2-1 and V is TRBV7-9; TCRdb names TRBD2, which stays unverified in the absence of DNA. The CDR3 covers 16 residues. Looked up from germline, CDR1 is SEHNR and CDR2 is FQNEAQ (reference sequence). The CDR3 loop is CASRLGGPSGSNEQFF. Full variable domain (outside the CDR3, taken from reference TRBV7-9 and TRBJ2-1): DTGVSQNPRHKITKRGQNVTFRCDPISEHNRLYWYRQTLGQGPEFLTYFQNEAQLEKSRLLSDRFSAERPKGSFSTLEIQRTEQGDSAMYLCASRLGGPSGSNEQFFGPGTRLTVL.

J is TRBJ2-1 and V is TRBV4-3; TCRdb names TRBD2, which stays unverified in the absence of DNA. The CDR3 contains 15 residues. Germline V gives CDR1 LGHNA, CDR2 YSLEER. This CDR3 reads CASSPQAGVNNEQFF.

The chain links TRBV19 to TRBJ1-2; the D gene TCRdb calls, TRBD1, cannot be checked with no DNA. The CDR3 totals 14 residues. Germline V CDR1 and CDR2: LNHDA, SQIVND (reference sequence). CDR3 sequence reads: CASSTTRDSYGYTF.

J is TRBJ1-4 and V is TRBV24-1. Germline CDR1 KGHDR, CDR2 SFDVKD. The CDR3 has 14 amino acids. The CDR3: CATSAGQPNEKLFF.

The chain combines TRBV5-1 with TRBJ2-3; the TRBD1 assignment by TCRdb is unverifiable without DNA. This CDR3 contains 15 residues. Germline V gene lookup returns CDR1 SGHRS and CDR2 YFSETQ. The CDR3 region is CASSGQGIGTVTQYF. Drawing the rest from reference TRBV5-1 and TRBJ2-3, the complete variable domain is KAGVTQTPRYLIKTRGQQVTLSCSPISGHRSVSWYQQTPGQGLQFLFEYFSETQRNKGNFPGRFSGRQFSNSRSEMNVSTLELGDSALYLCASSGQGIGTVTQYFGPGTRLTVL.